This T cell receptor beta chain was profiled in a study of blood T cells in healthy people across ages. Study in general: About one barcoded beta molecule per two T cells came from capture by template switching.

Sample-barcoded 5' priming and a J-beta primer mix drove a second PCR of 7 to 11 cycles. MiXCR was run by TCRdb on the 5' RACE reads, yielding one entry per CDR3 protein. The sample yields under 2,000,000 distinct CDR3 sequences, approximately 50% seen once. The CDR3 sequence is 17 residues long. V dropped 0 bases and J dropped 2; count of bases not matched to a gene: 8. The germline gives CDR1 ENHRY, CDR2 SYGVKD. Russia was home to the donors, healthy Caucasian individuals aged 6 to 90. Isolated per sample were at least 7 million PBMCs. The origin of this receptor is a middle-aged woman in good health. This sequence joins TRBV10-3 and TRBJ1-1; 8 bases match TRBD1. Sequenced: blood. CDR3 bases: TGTGCCATCAGTGAGTCTACAGGGGGAAACGCTAACACTGAAGCTTTCTTT. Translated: CAISESTGGNANTEAFF.